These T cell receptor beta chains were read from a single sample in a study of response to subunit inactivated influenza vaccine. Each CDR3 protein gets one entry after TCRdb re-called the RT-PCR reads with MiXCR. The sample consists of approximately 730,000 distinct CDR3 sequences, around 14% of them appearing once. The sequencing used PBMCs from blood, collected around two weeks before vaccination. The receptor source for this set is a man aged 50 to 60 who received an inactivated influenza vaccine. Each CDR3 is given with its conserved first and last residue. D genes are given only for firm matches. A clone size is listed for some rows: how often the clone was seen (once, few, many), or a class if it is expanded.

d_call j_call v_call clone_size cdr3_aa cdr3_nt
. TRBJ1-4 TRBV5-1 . CASSATGMANEKLFF TGCGCCAGCAGCGCAACAGGGATGGCTAATGAAAAACTGTTTTTT
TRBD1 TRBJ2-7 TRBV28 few CASTTFTGQGPYEQYF TGTGCCAGCACCACCTTCACGGGACAGGGACCTTACGAGCAGTACTTC
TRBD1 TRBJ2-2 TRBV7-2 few CASSLAGTGGLLTGELFF TGTGCCAGCAGCTTAGCGGGGACAGGGGGTCTCCTGACCGGGGAGCTGTTTTTT
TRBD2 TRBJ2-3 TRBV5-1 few CASSSSGGFTDTQYF TGCGCCAGCAGCTCCAGCGGGGGGTTCACAGATACGCAGTATTTT
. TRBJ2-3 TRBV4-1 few CASSQDLGVDTDTQYF TGCGCCAGCAGCCAAGATTTAGGGGTGGACACAGATACGCAGTATTTT
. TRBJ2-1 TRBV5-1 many CASSLAGQGSYNEQFF TGCGCCAGCAGCTTGGCCGGGCAGGGCTCCTACAATGAGCAGTTCTTC
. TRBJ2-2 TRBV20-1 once CSASMRGGELFF TGCAGTGCTAGCATGCGGGGCGGGGAGCTGTTTTTT
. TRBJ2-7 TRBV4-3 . CASSQTQKYEQYF TGCGCCAGCAGCCAAACCCAGAAATACGAGCAGTACTTC
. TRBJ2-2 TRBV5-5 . CASSSPNDPAGELFF TGTGCCAGCAGCTCCCCTAACGATCCCGCCGGGGAGCTGTTTTTT
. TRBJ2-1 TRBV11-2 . CASSIGTIYNEQFF TGTGCCAGCAGCATCGGGACAATCTACAATGAGCAGTTCTTC
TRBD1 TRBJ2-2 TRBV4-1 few CASSPRTGRDTGELFF TGCGCCAGCAGCCCACGGACAGGGCGCGACACCGGGGAGCTGTTTTTT
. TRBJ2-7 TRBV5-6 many CASSFVGGGNSEQYF TGTGCCAGCAGCTTCGTCGGGGGTGGGAACAGCGAGCAGTACTTC
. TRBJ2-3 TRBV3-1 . CASSHRYGTDTQYF TGTGCCAGCAGCCACAGATACGGCACAGATACGCAGTATTTT
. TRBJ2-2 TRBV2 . CASSESAGELFF TGTGCCAGCAGTGAGTCCGCCGGGGAGCTGTTTTTT
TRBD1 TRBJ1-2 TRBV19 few CASSRPTGGRDGYTF TGTGCCAGTAGCCGTCCCACAGGGGGCAGGGATGGCTACACCTTC
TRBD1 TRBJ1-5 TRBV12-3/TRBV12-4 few CASSPNQGVQHF TGTGCCAGCAGCCCCAACCAGGGGGTCCAGCATTTT